These 16 T cell receptor beta chains share one sample of origin, sequenced in a study of beta chain features in type 1 diabetes. Since all of the isolated RNA was reverse transcribed, expressed TCRB transcripts were what got sequenced. Sequencing was performed with immunoSEQ multiplex PCR; in TCRdb, only in-frame clones are kept and a portion is missing. This repertoire shows under 300,000 clones, 27% found once; its top ten account for under 4.5%. Sequenced sample: central memory CD4+ T cells from blood. The receptors shown here come from a man under 40 in good health.

This clone was seen only once. The J gene is TRBJ1-5, the V gene TRBV30, with no clear D. CDR1 is GTSNPN, CDR2 SVGIG, per germline (reference sequence). There are 16 residues in the CDR3. V was clipped by 4 bases and J by 2 bases, with 18 bases between them. The CDR3 spells CAWTFGGPGGNQPQHF. The CDR3 bases are TGTGCCTGGACCTTTGGAGGTCCCGGGGGCAATCAGCCCCAGCATTTT.

This clone was counted a few times. The chain is built from TRBV29-1 and TRBJ1-5, with a weak D call TRBD1 (6 bases). From germline, CDR1 is SQVTM and CDR2 ANQGSEA. Between the trimmed V and J ends, which lost 4 bases and 1 base, there was a span of 14 bases. The CDR3 contains 15 residues. The CDR3 is CSVAGAGGSNQPQHF. The CDR3 bases are TGCAGCGTTGCGGGGGCTGGAGGGAGCAATCAGCCCCAGCATTTT.

This clone has more than one count but fewer than ten. The chain couples TRBV30 to TRBJ2-7; D is unclear. Trimming removed 0 bases at V and 6 bases at J, with 9 bases between. CDR3 length: 12 residues. CDR1 and CDR2 from the germline V gene are GTSNPN and SVGIG (reference sequence). CDR3 coding DNA: TGTGCCTGGAGTGTATGGGCGAGCGAGCAGTACTTC. It encodes CAWSVWASEQYF.

The V and J genes are TRBV30 and TRBJ1-5; 7 bases are a match to TRBD1. CDR3 size: 14 residues. Germline lookup yields CDR1 GTSNPN and CDR2 SVGIG (reference sequence). V lost 5 bases to trimming and J lost 1 base; unmatched junction nucleotides: 5. CDR3 region: CAWRVQGSNQPQHF. The CDR3 nucleotides are TGTGCCTGGCGGGTACAGGGGAGCAATCAGCCCCAGCATTTT.

The chain has TRBV18 and TRBJ2-7, with a tentative D call TRBD1 (5 bases). The germline V and J ends were trimmed by 3 bases and 9 bases, with 18 bases remaining between them. This CDR3 spans 14 amino acids. CDR1 KGHSH and CDR2 LQKENI come from the germline V gene. The CDR3: CASSPTDSPYLQYF. CDR3 nucleotide sequence: TGTGCCAGCTCACCGACAGATAGCCCCTACCTGCAGTACTTC.

This sequence joins TRBV7-8 and TRBJ2-3; TRBD2 matches 8 bases. Germline lookup yields CDR1 SGHVS and CDR2 FQNEAQ. After removal of 0 bases from V and 1 base from J, the junction contained 9 bases not matched to a gene. CDR3 length: 18 residues. The CDR3 DNA follows: TGTGCCAGCAGCTTAGCCCCTAGGCTAGCGGGCCGCACAGATACGCAGTATTTT. It translates to CASSLAPRLAGRTDTQYF.

The V and J genes are TRBV5-4 and TRBJ2-7; possible D gene TRBD1, 6 bases. The CDR3 is 13 residues long. The V and J ends lost 3 bases and 2 bases respectively, with 9 bases between them. Germline V lookup: CDR1 SGHNT, CDR2 YYREEE (reference sequence). The DNA of the CDR3 is TGTGCCAGCAGCTACGGACAGACCTACGAGCAGTACTTC. As protein: CASSYGQTYEQYF. The full variable domain, rest sourced from reference TRBV5-4 and TRBJ2-7, is ETGVTQSPTHLIKTRGQQVTLRCSSQSGHNTVSWYQQALGQGPQFIFQYYREEENGRGNFPPRFSGLQFPNYSSELNVNALELDDSALYLCASSYGQTYEQYFGPGTRLTVT.

The genes are TRBV6-5 and TRBJ2-3; the match to TRBD1 covers 8 bases. The germline V gene encodes CDR1 MNHEY and CDR2 SVGAGI. This CDR3 comprises 14 residues. Trimming removed 7 bases from V and 4 bases from J; junction bases left unmatched: 7. The CDR3 loop reads CASTRTGLADTQYF. CDR3 DNA: TGTGCCAGCACCCGGACAGGGTTAGCAGATACGCAGTATTTT.

The V call is TRBV30, the J call TRBJ2-5, with 14 bases aligning to TRBD2. This CDR3 contains 17 residues. Unmatched junction bases numbered 10, after V lost 2 bases and J lost 5 bases. Germline V lookup: CDR1 GTSNPN, CDR2 SVGIG (reference sequence). In DNA, the CDR3 is TGTGCCTGGAGTTCGGGACTAGCGGGAGTTGGTTGGGAGACCCAGTACTTC. It translates to CAWSSGLAGVGWETQYF.

The chain links TRBV5-4 to TRBJ2-1; perhaps TRBD2 as D (6 bases). This CDR3 is built from 16 residues. In germline, CDR1 is SGHNT, CDR2 YYREEE (reference sequence). The ends were cut back, 1 base at V and 4 bases at J, with 15 bases in the middle. The CDR3 DNA sequence: TGTGCCAGCAGCTTGCCTACTAGCAGAGCGTACAATGAGCAGTTCTTC. Amino acid sequence: CASSLPTSRAYNEQFF.

This chain connects TRBV10-3 to TRBJ2-1, with a weak D call TRBD2 (5 bases). CDR1 and CDR2 from the germline V gene are ENHRY and SYGVKD. Trimming pared 4 bases from V and 10 bases from J, leaving 20 bases between. CDR3 length: 15 amino acids. The CDR3 loop is CAISGSLAALGEQFF. For the CDR3, the DNA is TGTGCCATCAGTGGATCGCTAGCAGCCCTCGGGGAGCAGTTCTTC.

This clone turned up a few times. Germline is not matched at one junction end, which may reflect a read error. The V call is TRBV6-5, the J call TRBJ2-1; 7 bases fit TRBD1. Germline CDR1 and CDR2: MNHEY and SVGAGI. The length of the CDR3 is 14 residues. The CDR3 DNA sequence: TGTGCCATCAGTGAAAGACAGGGCTACAATGAGCAGTTCTTC. Translated, it gives CAISERQGYNEQFF.

DNA for the CDR3: TGTGCCAGCAGTGCCACCGGGACCACCTACGAGCAGTACTTC. Amino acids: CASSATGTTYEQYF. The V and J genes are TRBV25-1 and TRBJ2-7; D might be TRBD1 or TRBD2, each matching 5 bases. The CDR3 has 14 amino acids. Germline values: CDR1 MGHDK, CDR2 SYGVNS. Trimming removed 4 bases at V and 2 bases at J, with 12 bases between.

V and J are TRBV30 and TRBJ2-6, with D perhaps TRBD2 (6 bases). CDR1 and CDR2 (germline): GTSNPN, SVGIG (reference sequence). V shed 1 base and J shed 1 base, with 8 bases lying between them. CDR3 length equals 15 residues. CDR3 in amino acids: CAWSEGGSGANVLTF. The CDR3 region has the DNA TGTGCCTGGAGTGAAGGAGGGTCTGGGGCCAACGTCCTGACTTTC. Variable domain in full (rest from reference TRBV30 and TRBJ2-6): SQTIHQWPATLVQPVGSPLSLECTVEGTSNPNLYWYRQAAGRGLQLLFYSVGIGQISSEVPQNLSASRPQDRQFILSSKKLLLSDSGFYLCAWSEGGSGANVLTFGAGSRLTVL.

The chain recombines TRBV28 with TRBJ2-5; 9 nucleotides align to TRBD1. The length of the CDR3 is 17 residues. In germline, CDR1 is MDHEN, CDR2 SYDVKM. Trimming at V came to 6 bases and at J to 4 bases, leaving 15 bases not matched to a gene. The CDR3 reads CASSTYSGQGYRETQYF. DNA of the CDR3: TGTGCCAGCAGCACCTACTCGGGACAGGGATATAGAGAGACCCAGTACTTC.

The table lists this clone with a few counts. The chain is built from TRBV28 and TRBJ2-5; D is unclear. Germline V lookup: CDR1 MDHEN, CDR2 SYDVKM. This CDR3 comprises 12 residues. The V end was cut by 6 bases, the J end by 3 bases, with 8 bases between. The CDR3 is CASSPAKETQYF. The CDR3 DNA sequence: TGTGCCAGCAGCCCAGCGAAAGAGACCCAGTACTTC. Together with reference TRBV28 and TRBJ2-5, the CDR3 gives the full variable domain: DVKVTQSSRYLVKRTGEKVFLECVQDMDHENMFWYRQDPGLGLRLIYFSYDVKMKEKGDIPEGYSVSREKKERFSLILESASTNQTSMYLCASSPAKETQYFGPGTRLLVL.